These 9 T cell receptor beta chains were sequenced from one sample in a study of blood T cell repertoires in COVID-19. TCRdb's copy holds only in-frame clones and misses some; the assay was immunoSEQ multiplex PCR. The sample carries about 240,000 clones, approximately 85% recorded once. Input material: peripheral blood. These receptor sequences come from a woman aged 55-70 years with active or convalescent COVID-19.

This sequence joins TRBV4-1 and TRBJ2-5; maybe TRBD1 (5 bases). The germline V gene has CDR1 MGHRA and CDR2 YSYEKL. This CDR3 region has 16 residues. Trimming took off 0 bases at V and 4 bases at J, with 15 bases between the two ends. DNA for the CDR3: TGCGCCAGCAGCCAAGAGTATAGGGGTGGATTAGAGACCCAGTACTTC. This encodes CASSQEYRGGLETQYF.

The chain employs TRBV5-8 and TRBJ2-1; D is undetermined. The CDR3 covers 17 residues. V lost 0 bases, J lost 4 bases, and 17 bases lay in between. Germline V CDR1 and CDR2: SGHTS, YDEGEE. The DNA for the CDR3 is TGTGCCAGCAGCTTGGTGGTTACGGCCCTCGGGTACAATGAGCAGTTCTTC. It yields the protein CASSLVVTALGYNEQFF.

This clone was detected many times. V is TRBV19 and J is TRBJ1-5, with 8 bases aligning to TRBD1. CDR3 length equals 16 residues. With V trimmed by 3 bases and J by 3 bases, 7 bases remained unmatched. CDR1 is LNHDA, CDR2 SQIVND, per germline (reference sequence). CDR3 protein: CASSIGRGRNNQPQHF. For the CDR3, the DNA is TGTGCCAGTAGTATCGGCAGGGGGCGAAACAATCAGCCCCAGCATTTT.

The V gene is TRBV6-6, the J gene TRBJ1-6, with 7 bases identical to TRBD1. The V segment lost 9 bases and the J segment 0 bases; nucleotides outside the gene matches: 8. The CDR3 is made up of 16 amino acids. CDR1 is MNHNY and CDR2 is SVGAGI in the germline V gene (reference sequence). The CDR3 coding sequence is TGTGCCAGTAAGGACAGGCCTAGCTCCTATAATTCACCCCTCCACTTT. Protein sequence: CASKDRPSSYNSPLHF.

The chain has TRBV6-5 and TRBJ1-6; TRBD1 matches 11 bases. V was clipped by 2 bases and J by 8 bases; unmatched bases: 5. CDR3 length equals 16 residues. Germline CDR1 and CDR2: MNHEY and SVGAGI. CDR3 coding DNA: TGTGCCAGCAGTTACACAGGACAGGGGGCGTATTCACCCCTCCACTTT. This encodes CASSYTGQGAYSPLHF.

The chain combines TRBV11-2 with TRBJ1-2; the match to TRBD1 covers 7 bases. V was pared by 3 bases and J by 0 bases, with 4 bases of the junction left unmatched. The CDR3 extends over 15 amino acids. The germline CDR1 and CDR2 sequences are SGHAT and FQNNGV. CDR3 protein: CASSFPGQSNYGYTF. CDR3 nucleotide sequence: TGTGCCAGCAGCTTTCCGGGACAGTCTAACTATGGCTACACCTTC.

V usage is TRBV28 and J usage is TRBJ1-3; D might be TRBD1 (6 bases). The CDR3 covers 15 residues. CDR1 is MDHEN and CDR2 is SYDVKM in the germline V gene. V was pared by 5 bases and J by 8 bases, with 19 bases between. CDR3 in amino acids: CASSPPTGHMDTIYF. In nucleotides, the CDR3 is TGTGCCAGCAGTCCCCCGACAGGCCATATGGACACCATATATTTT.

This chain links TRBV3-1 (or the pseudogene TRBV3-2) with TRBJ1-4; no clear D. V lost 2 bases and J lost 11, with 15 bases in between. This CDR3 has 14 amino acids. The V gene's germline CDR1 is LGHDT and CDR2 YNNKEL (reference sequence). The CDR3: CASSQSFGQSKLFF. CDR3 in DNA: TGTGCCAGCAGCCAATCTTTTGGGCAGAGTAAACTGTTTTTT.

V and J are TRBV7-2 and TRBJ2-1; 7 bases align to TRBD1. CDR3 length: 15 residues. The V and J ends lost 5 bases and 3 bases, in that order; junction bases with no gene match: 7. In germline, CDR1 is SGHTA, CDR2 FQGNSA. The CDR3 region has the DNA TGTGCCAGCAGCCTCGACAGGGCCCGCTACAATGAGCAGTTCTTC. Its protein is CASSLDRARYNEQFF.